This TCR beta chain was obtained from a study of blood T cell repertoires in COVID-19. At the level of the study: Sites across the United States, Italy and Spain contributed samples from acute and convalescent COVID-19. Sources were T cells, B-cell-depleted T cells, or PBMCs; the material itself was cDNA or gDNA.

In the original analysis: Estimates of nucleated cell counts were drawn from the amplification of reference gene primers. The repertoire was sequenced with immunoSEQ multiplex PCR; TCRdb's copy has only in-frame clones and lacks some. V and J calls and clone size are as listed in that table; D and trimming were resolved from the DNA. The sample includes some 85,000 clones, 80% of them seen just once. The CDR3 has 17 amino acids. CDR1 is KGHSH and CDR2 is LQKENI in the germline V gene. After removal of 3 bases from V and 3 bases from J, the junction contained 12 bases not matched to a gene. The V and J genes are TRBV18 and TRBJ2-5; TRBD2 matches 8 bases. The sample was peripheral blood. This sequence originates from an elderly woman with acute or convalescent COVID-19. In nucleotides, the CDR3 is TGTGCCAGCTCACCCAGCGTTGGCCAGCGGGGGAAAGAGACCCAGTACTTC. Its protein is CASSPSVGQRGKETQYF.